Listed below are T cell receptor beta chains from one sample, sequenced in a study of beta chain features in type 1 diabetes. Using immunoSEQ multiplex PCR, the repertoire was profiled, and TCRdb retains in-frame clones only, with some absent. The table has 300,000 to 400,000 clones, roughly 8% seen once. The sample taken for sequencing was central memory CD4+ T cells from blood. Receptors were obtained from a woman aged 18-35 years in good health. The CDR3 runs from the conserved cysteine through the conserved F or W. The order of the fields is CDR3 DNA, CDR3 protein, V gene, J gene, D gene, clone size. The D gene is left open where the match is weak. Size tells how often a clone was seen (once, few, many) or the class of an expanded clone, and some rows leave it out.

CDR3nt: TGTGCCAGCAGCTCCCCCCGGACTAGCGGTTACAATGAGCAGTTCTTC
CDR3aa: CASSSPRTSGYNEQFF
v_gene: TRBV11-2
j_gene: TRBJ2-1
d_gene: TRBD2
abundance: .

CDR3nt: TGTGCCACGTTTCCACACGGGACAGGGGTCCACGAGCAGTACTTC
CDR3aa: CATFPHGTGVHEQYF
v_gene: TRBV28
j_gene: TRBJ2-7
d_gene: TRBD1
abundance: few

CDR3nt: TGTGCCAGCAGCTTGTTAGGGACAATCGTGAACTCTGGGGCCAACGTCCTGACTTTC
CDR3aa: CASSLLGTIVNSGANVLTF
v_gene: TRBV7-9
j_gene: TRBJ2-6
d_gene: .
abundance: .

CDR3nt: TGCGCCAGCAGCCAGGATCTCCACAGGGGATCGCCTATCCGAAGCACAGATACGCAGTATTTT
CDR3aa: CASSQDLHRGSPIRSTDTQYF
v_gene: TRBV5-1
j_gene: TRBJ2-3
d_gene: TRBD1
abundance: many

CDR3nt: TGTGCCAGCAGTGCCACTACGACAGGGCGATACGATGGCTACACCTTC
CDR3aa: CASSATTTGRYDGYTF
v_gene: TRBV25-1
j_gene: TRBJ1-2
d_gene: TRBD1
abundance: .

CDR3nt: TGTGCCAGCAGCGCGAGGGCTTGGGAGACCCAGTACTTC
CDR3aa: CASSARAWETQYF
v_gene: TRBV5-6
j_gene: TRBJ2-5
d_gene: .
abundance: .

CDR3nt: TGTGCCAGCAGCCTTAGAGAGCAAACGCAGTATTTT
CDR3aa: CASSLREQTQYF
v_gene: TRBV5-6
j_gene: TRBJ2-3
d_gene: .
abundance: .

CDR3nt: TGTGCCAGCAGTTTCCCCGGGACTAGCGGGCCGCTAAACATTCAGTACTTC
CDR3aa: CASSFPGTSGPLNIQYF
v_gene: TRBV28
j_gene: TRBJ2-4
d_gene: TRBD2
abundance: many

CDR3nt: TGTGCCAGCAGCTTAAAACCCCGGGGAAGAACAGATACGCAGTATTTT
CDR3aa: CASSLKPRGRTDTQYF
v_gene: TRBV27
j_gene: TRBJ2-3
d_gene: .
abundance: .

CDR3nt: TGTGCCAGCAGCTTGGGTAGCGGGAGGGCCTCCAATGAGCAGTTCTTC
CDR3aa: CASSLGSGRASNEQFF
v_gene: TRBV7-2
j_gene: TRBJ2-1
d_gene: TRBD2
abundance: few

CDR3nt: TGTGCCAGCAGCTTTAGCGGGAGGGGCCCCTACGAGCAGTACTTC
CDR3aa: CASSFSGRGPYEQYF
v_gene: TRBV5-4
j_gene: TRBJ2-7
d_gene: TRBD2
abundance: .

CDR3nt: TGTGCCACCAGCAGAGACCCCAATGTCGCTGAAGCTTTCTTT
CDR3aa: CATSRDPNVAEAFF
v_gene: TRBV15
j_gene: TRBJ1-1
d_gene: .
abundance: once

CDR3nt: TGTGCCAGCAGCTTATCCACAGACACTGAAGCTTTCTTT
CDR3aa: CASSLSTDTEAFF
v_gene: TRBV11-3
j_gene: TRBJ1-1
d_gene: .
abundance: .

CDR3nt: TGTGCCAGCAGTTTTTCGGGCCGCACAGATACGCAGTATTTT
CDR3aa: CASSFSGRTDTQYF
v_gene: TRBV28
j_gene: TRBJ2-3
d_gene: .
abundance: many

CDR3nt: TGTGCCAGCAGTCCGGCTGGCTCCCAAGGCGCTGGGGCCAACGTCCTGACTTTC
CDR3aa: CASSPAGSQGAGANVLTF
v_gene: TRBV5-4
j_gene: TRBJ2-6
d_gene: .
abundance: many

CDR3nt: TGTGCCAGCAGCTTATATCGGGGGTTGGAGACCCAGTACTTC
CDR3aa: CASSLYRGLETQYF
v_gene: TRBV5-5
j_gene: TRBJ2-5
d_gene: .
abundance: .

CDR3nt: TGTGCCAGCAGCTTGGGAGGGGACTACGAGCAGTACTTC
CDR3aa: CASSLGGDYEQYF
v_gene: TRBV5-4
j_gene: TRBJ2-7
d_gene: .
abundance: .

CDR3nt: TGCGCCAGCAGCAGCATAGCGGGAGGAGGGAGCTCCTACAATGAGCAGTTCTTC
CDR3aa: CASSSIAGGGSSYNEQFF
v_gene: TRBV5-1
j_gene: TRBJ2-1
d_gene: TRBD2
abundance: few

CDR3nt: TGCGCCAGCAGCCAAAACCCGGGACGCTACGAGCAGTACTTC
CDR3aa: CASSQNPGRYEQYF
v_gene: TRBV4-3
j_gene: TRBJ2-7
d_gene: .
abundance: few

CDR3nt: TGCGCCAGCAGCTTGAGGGAGGGCCTTGGCGGGGAGCTGTTTTTT
CDR3aa: CASSLREGLGGELFF
v_gene: TRBV5-1
j_gene: TRBJ2-2
d_gene: TRBD2
abundance: .

CDR3nt: TGCGCCAGCAGCCAGATGGCCAATACCGGGGAGCTGTTTTTT
CDR3aa: CASSQMANTGELFF
v_gene: TRBV4-3
j_gene: TRBJ2-2
d_gene: .
abundance: few

CDR3nt: TGTGCCAGCAGCTTAGCACGGAACACCGGGGAGCTGTTTTTT
CDR3aa: CASSLARNTGELFF
v_gene: TRBV7-2
j_gene: TRBJ2-2
d_gene: .
abundance: .

CDR3nt: TGTGCCAGCAGTGAAGACGGGACAGGGTTCGGTGGAGATACGCAGTATTTT
CDR3aa: CASSEDGTGFGGDTQYF
v_gene: TRBV6-1
j_gene: TRBJ2-3
d_gene: TRBD1
abundance: .

CDR3nt: TGTGCCAGCAGCACCGGGACAGGGTCCTTTGGGCAGTACTTC
CDR3aa: CASSTGTGSFGQYF
v_gene: TRBV7-8
j_gene: TRBJ2-7
d_gene: TRBD1
abundance: .

CDR3nt: TGTGCCAGCAGTGTGCGGGCTAGCAATCAGCCCCAGCATTTT
CDR3aa: CASSVRASNQPQHF
v_gene: TRBV2
j_gene: TRBJ1-5
d_gene: .
abundance: few

CDR3nt: TGCAGTGCTAGCATTCGGAGCGAGCAGTACTTC
CDR3aa: CSASIRSEQYF
v_gene: TRBV20-1
j_gene: TRBJ2-7
d_gene: .
abundance: few

CDR3nt: TGTGCCAGTTGGATGTCAGCTAACTATGGCTACACCTTC
CDR3aa: CASWMSANYGYTF
v_gene: TRBV6-6
j_gene: TRBJ1-2
d_gene: .
abundance: .

CDR3nt: TGTGCCAGCAGCAGGGGACCCCTAAACACTGAAGCTTTCTTT
CDR3aa: CASSRGPLNTEAFF
v_gene: TRBV7-2
j_gene: TRBJ1-1
d_gene: .
abundance: few

CDR3nt: TGCAGCGTGCGGACTAGCGGAGAGACCCAGTACTTC
CDR3aa: CSVRTSGETQYF
v_gene: TRBV29-1
j_gene: TRBJ2-5
d_gene: TRBD2
abundance: .

CDR3nt: TGTGCCATCAAGAGGCAGGCCGGGGAGCTGTTTTTT
CDR3aa: CAIKRQAGELFF
v_gene: TRBV10-3
j_gene: TRBJ2-2
d_gene: .
abundance: few

CDR3nt: TGTGCCAGCAGCCCCACCGGGCAGGGTTACAGCGAGCAGTACTTC
CDR3aa: CASSPTGQGYSEQYF
v_gene: TRBV6-1
j_gene: TRBJ2-7
d_gene: .
abundance: .

CDR3nt: TGTGCCAGCAGCTTACCTCCGGGACGGCGCTCTGGAAACACCATATATTTT
CDR3aa: CASSLPPGRRSGNTIYF
v_gene: TRBV7-9
j_gene: TRBJ1-3
d_gene: .
abundance: .

CDR3nt: TGTGCCAGCAGCGGGACAGGGATGGAGACCCAGTACTTC
CDR3aa: CASSGTGMETQYF
v_gene: TRBV5-4
j_gene: TRBJ2-5
d_gene: TRBD1
abundance: .

CDR3nt: TGTGCCAGTACTGTCAGGGGGAGCGAAAAACTGTTTTTT
CDR3aa: CASTVRGSEKLFF
v_gene: TRBV19
j_gene: TRBJ1-4
d_gene: TRBD1
abundance: .

CDR3nt: TGTGCCAGCACCGAGGTCGGCAGGGGGCCTGGCGGGGAGCTGTTTTTT
CDR3aa: CASTEVGRGPGGELFF
v_gene: TRBV7-2
j_gene: TRBJ2-2
d_gene: TRBD1
abundance: few

CDR3nt: TGTGCCAGCTCACCGTGGGGGGTCCAGAACAATGAGCAGTTCTTC
CDR3aa: CASSPWGVQNNEQFF
v_gene: TRBV18
j_gene: TRBJ2-1
d_gene: .
abundance: .

CDR3nt: TGTGCCAGCAGCTTAACTCTTCTCTCTTTCTCGCACAATGAGCAGTTCTTC
CDR3aa: CASSLTLLSFSHNEQFF
v_gene: TRBV7-2
j_gene: TRBJ2-1
d_gene: .
abundance: many

CDR3nt: TGCAGCGCTCGACAGGGAAATGGCTACACCTTC
CDR3aa: CSARQGNGYTF
v_gene: TRBV29-1
j_gene: TRBJ1-2
d_gene: TRBD1
abundance: .

CDR3nt: TGTGCCAGCAGCACTAGCAGCTACACCGGGGAGCTGTTTTTT
CDR3aa: CASSTSSYTGELFF
v_gene: TRBV25-1
j_gene: TRBJ2-2
d_gene: .
abundance: few

CDR3nt: TGTGCCAGCAGTTTAGTAGGGGCGCGCTCCTACGAGCAGTACTTC
CDR3aa: CASSLVGARSYEQYF
v_gene: TRBV28
j_gene: TRBJ2-7
d_gene: .
abundance: .

CDR3nt: TGTGCCAGCAGTTTACAGTCGGCTAGCGGGAGTACAGATACGCAGTATTTT
CDR3aa: CASSLQSASGSTDTQYF
v_gene: TRBV28
j_gene: TRBJ2-3
d_gene: TRBD2
abundance: .

CDR3nt: TGTGCCATCAGTGGTGCAGGGACCACAGATACGCAGTATTTT
CDR3aa: CAISGAGTTDTQYF
v_gene: TRBV10-3
j_gene: TRBJ2-3
d_gene: .
abundance: few

CDR3nt: TGCGCCAGCAGCCAACGGGTGGGTGGGGAAGAGACCCAGTACTTC
CDR3aa: CASSQRVGGEETQYF
v_gene: TRBV4-3
j_gene: TRBJ2-5
d_gene: .
abundance: few

CDR3nt: TGTGCCAGCAGCTTCCGGGACCCATCTTACAATGAGCAGTTCTTC
CDR3aa: CASSFRDPSYNEQFF
v_gene: TRBV7-2
j_gene: TRBJ2-1
d_gene: .
abundance: few

CDR3nt: TGTGCCAGTAGTCGCCAAACCCAGGGGGGAGAGCAGTACTTC
CDR3aa: CASSRQTQGGEQYF
v_gene: TRBV19
j_gene: TRBJ2-7
d_gene: .
abundance: .

CDR3nt: TGCGCCAGCAGCTTGGGGACTAGCGGCTACGAGCAGTACTTC
CDR3aa: CASSLGTSGYEQYF
v_gene: TRBV5-1
j_gene: TRBJ2-7
d_gene: TRBD2
abundance: few

CDR3nt: TGTGCCAGCAGTTCACACTACGAGGTTGAAGCTTTCTTT
CDR3aa: CASSSHYEVEAFF
v_gene: TRBV28
j_gene: TRBJ1-1
d_gene: .
abundance: .

CDR3nt: TGTGCCAGCAGCTTTCGGGTTAACGAGCAGTACTTC
CDR3aa: CASSFRVNEQYF
v_gene: TRBV5-8
j_gene: TRBJ2-7
d_gene: .
abundance: few

CDR3nt: TGTGCCAGTAGCCCGGGGGGCTGGGGCCAGCCCCAGCATTTT
CDR3aa: CASSPGGWGQPQHF
v_gene: TRBV19
j_gene: TRBJ1-5
d_gene: .
abundance: many

CDR3nt: TGTGCCTGGAGGCCGCACCATAGCAATCAGCCCCAGCATTTT
CDR3aa: CAWRPHHSNQPQHF
v_gene: TRBV30
j_gene: TRBJ1-5
d_gene: .
abundance: .

CDR3nt: TGTGCCAGCACTCCGGGGGTGGTCTCGAATCCAAAATCGGATACGCAGTATTTT
CDR3aa: CASTPGVVSNPKSDTQYF
v_gene: TRBV2
j_gene: TRBJ2-3
d_gene: .
abundance: few

CDR3nt: TGTGCCAGCAGTTCCCCTAGGGGGTCAAGAGAGACCCAGTACTTC
CDR3aa: CASSSPRGSRETQYF
v_gene: TRBV28
j_gene: TRBJ2-5
d_gene: .
abundance: .

CDR3nt: TGTGCCAGCTCACCACCATCAGCCAGGGGGATAGGAAACACCATATATTTT
CDR3aa: CASSPPSARGIGNTIYF
v_gene: TRBV18
j_gene: TRBJ1-3
d_gene: TRBD1
abundance: few

CDR3nt: TGTGCCAGCAGCTTCTCCGGCTCTGGGGCCAACGTCCTGACTTTC
CDR3aa: CASSFSGSGANVLTF
v_gene: TRBV7-9
j_gene: TRBJ2-6
d_gene: .
abundance: .

CDR3nt: TGTGCCAGCAGCTCTAGTACTAGCGGGAGCTTAGATACGCAGTATTTT
CDR3aa: CASSSSTSGSLDTQYF
v_gene: TRBV7-2
j_gene: TRBJ2-3
d_gene: TRBD2
abundance: few